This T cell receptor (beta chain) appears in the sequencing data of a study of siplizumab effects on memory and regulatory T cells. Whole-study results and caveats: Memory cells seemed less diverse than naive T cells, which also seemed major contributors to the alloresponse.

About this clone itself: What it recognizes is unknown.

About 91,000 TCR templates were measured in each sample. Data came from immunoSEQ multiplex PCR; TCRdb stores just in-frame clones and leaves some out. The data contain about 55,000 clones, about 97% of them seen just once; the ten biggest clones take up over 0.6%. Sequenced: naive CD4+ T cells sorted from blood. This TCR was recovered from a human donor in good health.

CDR3 coding DNA: TGTGCCAGCAGCTTAGGTCTACAGGGGTACACTGAAGCTTTCTTT. Translation: CASSLGLQGYTEAFF. The chain uses TRBV5-4 and TRBJ1-1; 7 positions match TRBD1. The CDR3 is 15 amino acids. The trim removed 2 bases at V and 3 bases at J, leaving 7 bases unmatched. Germline values: CDR1 SGHNT, CDR2 YYREEE (reference sequence).